Below, one T cell receptor beta chain is given with its context. This record comes from a study of monozygotic twins with cystic fibrosis. Germline assignment: CDR1 MGHDK and CDR2 SYGVNS. V dropped 4 bases and J dropped 8 bases, with 17 bases sitting between them. The CDR3 totals 14 residues. The assay was immunoSEQ multiplex PCR, and TCRdb's table has in-frame clones only and misses some. The sample carries about 32,000 clones, roughly nine tenths recorded once. The sequence was obtained from a girl aged 2 to 9 with cystic fibrosis. The rearrangement links TRBV25-1 to TRBJ1-2, with D unclear. Sequenced: blood. CDR3 residues: CASSGTGRIGGYTF. The CDR3 nucleotides read TGTGCCAGCAGTGGAACGGGCAGAATTGGGGGCTACACCTTC.